This T cell receptor (beta chain) was observed in a study of human T cells and chemical hapten exposure. The time point denotes: patch test 2, 6 weeks after DPC sensitization. Indicated treatment: therapeutic diphenylcyclopropenone sensitization with weekly scalp DPC. Worth noting for this clonotype: What it binds is unknown.

Trimming removed 6 bases from V and 4 bases from J; junction bases left unmatched: 8. Looked up from germline, CDR1 is MNHNY and CDR2 is SVGAGI (reference sequence). The CDR3 is made up of 15 amino acids. Study conclusions and caveats: Expanded TCRs formed significantly more large CDR3 similarity clusters than controls. All donors were alopecia patients, so their immunity may differ from that of healthy people.

Via MiXCR, TCRdb re-called the RACE reads, giving one row per CDR3 protein. The sample gives 95,000 or so distinct CDR3 sequences, roughly 10% of which show up once; more than 3% is in the top ten. This chain connects TRBV6-6 to TRBJ1-1, with TRBD1 matching over 10 bases. The material was whole blood, obtained in connection with sensitization to the hapten diphenylcyclopropenone (DPC). The clonotype was recovered from a woman aged 40 to 50 with alopecia areata. Some clones in this sample may be carry-over from other donors' samples. CDR3 sequence (DNA): TGTGCCAGCAGAGGGAGAGGACAGGGGGGCACTGAAGCTTTCTTT. Amino acid sequence: CASRGRGQGGTEAFF.